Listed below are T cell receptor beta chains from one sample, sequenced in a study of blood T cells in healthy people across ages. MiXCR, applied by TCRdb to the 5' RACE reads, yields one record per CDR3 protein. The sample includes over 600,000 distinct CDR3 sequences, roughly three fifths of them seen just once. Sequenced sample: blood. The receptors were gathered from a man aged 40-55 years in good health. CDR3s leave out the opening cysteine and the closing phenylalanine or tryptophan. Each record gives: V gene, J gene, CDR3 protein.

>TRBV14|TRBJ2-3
ASSQIRAYSTDTQY
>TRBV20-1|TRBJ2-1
SAKVPRGQGVDEQF
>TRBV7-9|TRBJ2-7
ASSLAKGGPEQY
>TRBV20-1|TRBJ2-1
SASPRTGGVNEQF
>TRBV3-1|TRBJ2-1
ASSQGSGGTYNEQF
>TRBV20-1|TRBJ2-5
SATGGEQETQY
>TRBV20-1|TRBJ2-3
SVAGATDTQY
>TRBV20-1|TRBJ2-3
SARAVPDTQY
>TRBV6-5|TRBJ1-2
ASSYKGDRSYGYT
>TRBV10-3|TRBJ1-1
AISESGGAEAF
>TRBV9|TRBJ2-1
ASSGGLAGNNEQF
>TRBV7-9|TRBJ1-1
ASSLPRGTGATEAF
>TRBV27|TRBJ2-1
ASSLVQGINEQF
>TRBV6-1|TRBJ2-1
ASSKGRYNEQF
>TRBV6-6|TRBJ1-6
ASNIKDFNSPLH
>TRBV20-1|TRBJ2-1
SARDLTQQF
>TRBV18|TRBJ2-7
ASSPVRGSSPGSYEQY
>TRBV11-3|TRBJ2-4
ASSFGRGGDIQY
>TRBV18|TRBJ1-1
ASSPSGQGANTEAF
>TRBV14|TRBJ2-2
ASSQDLLVGGELF
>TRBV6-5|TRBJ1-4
ASSYSQRGGEKLF
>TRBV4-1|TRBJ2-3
ASSQGPAGAHPSTDTQY
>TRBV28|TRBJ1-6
ASSQAGSSYNSPLH
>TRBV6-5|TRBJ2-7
ASSRLTSGRIYEQY
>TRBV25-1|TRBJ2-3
ASSPERGTQY
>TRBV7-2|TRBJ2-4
ASSSDSGSYIQY
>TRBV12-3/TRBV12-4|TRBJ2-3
ASSLFGELGTDTQY
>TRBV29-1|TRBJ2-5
SVEDGDSQETQY
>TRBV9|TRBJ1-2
ASSANRDIGYT
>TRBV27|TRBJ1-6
ASRPPGEGSPLH
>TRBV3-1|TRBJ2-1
ASSPRAAGWEQF
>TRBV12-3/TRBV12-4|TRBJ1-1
ASSSRRGMNTEAF
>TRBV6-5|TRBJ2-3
ASSLRTRTDTQY
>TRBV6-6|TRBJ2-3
ASMMGASTDTQY
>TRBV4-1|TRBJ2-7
ASSQAGTEGLREQY
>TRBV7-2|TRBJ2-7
ASSYLLRVGEQY
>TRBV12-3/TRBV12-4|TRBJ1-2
ASSITGGYT